This T cell receptor (beta chain) is from a study of T-cell memory formation after mild COVID-19. Whole-study context: Clustering of TCRs was largely donor specific.

This clonotype was seen a handful of times. Its antigen is as yet unknown. Study-wide results and caveats: Cross-reactive memory appears to have joined, as suggested by some responding clones showing up in pre-infection memory. Mainly CM and EM harbored the contracting CD4+ clones; mainly EMRA harbored the CD8+ ones. Second-wave clones peaking on day 37 lacked confirmed SARS-CoV-2 specificity.

TCRdb itself ran the 5' RACE reads through MiXCR, one entry per CDR3 protein. Of roughly 510,000 distinct CDR3 sequences in the sample, 15% to 20% were seen once. The CDR3 has 15 amino acids. In germline, CDR1 is KGHSH, CDR2 LQKENI. V was cut by 2 bases and J by 0 bases, with 7 bases left in between. The chain has TRBV18 and TRBJ2-2; D remains unclear. Material for sequencing was PBMCs or a T cell subset sorted from them (not recorded which). This clonotype originated in an adult woman who had mild COVID-19 (a few samples of this study predate the infection). Cell type and time point are not known. CDR3 DNA: TGTGCCAGCTCACCAAGGGTAACGAACACCGGGGAGCTGTTTTTT. Its protein is CASSPRVTNTGELFF. Full variable domain (rest looked up from reference TRBV18 and TRBJ2-2): NAGVMQNPRHLVRRRGQEARLRCSPMKGHSHVYWYRQLPEEGLKFMVYLQKENIIDESGMPKERFSAEFPKEGPSILRIQQVVRGDSAAYFCASSPRVTNTGELFFGEGSRLTVL.